This T cell receptor beta chain was captured by sequencing in a study of cytomegalovirus exposure and HLA in healthy donors. Note on this clone: Its antigen is unknown.

This CDR3 is 16 amino acids long. Germline assignment: CDR1 SEHNR and CDR2 FQNEAQ (reference sequence). V dropped 1 base and J dropped 7 bases, with 19 bases sitting between them. The donors comprised healthy bone marrow donors. General study points: Cytomegalovirus association was listed for roughly 160 TCR beta chains. Data from an earlier analysis indicated that most TCR beta V segments were productive either about 87% or about 30% of the time. On later analysis, the bulk of CMV-associated TCR beta chains appeared to be HLA-restricted.

PCR was performed using 60 Vbeta and 13 Jbeta primers. The repertoire was sequenced with immunoSEQ multiplex PCR; TCRdb's copy has only in-frame clones and lacks some. Of under 200,000 clones in the sample, around 80% were seen once. The sequencing sample was made of PBMCs. This TCR came from a woman aged 40 to 50 in good health and CMV-seronegative. The chain links TRBV7-9 to TRBJ1-2; TRBD1 might be the D (6 bases). The CDR3 loop is CASSLEPGARLSGYTF. The CDR3, as DNA: TGTGCCAGCAGCTTAGAACCAGGGGCGCGGTTGTCTGGCTACACCTTC.